This T cell receptor beta chain was recovered during a study of CD8+ T cells in alopecia areata. This clone was counted between two and nine times. Germline V gene lookup returns CDR1 SQVTM and CDR2 ANQGSEA. CDR3 length: 11 amino acids. Trimming pared 7 bases from V and 3 bases from J, leaving 9 bases between. Once RNA had been extracted, it was reverse transcribed into cDNA to act as the sequencing template. Profiled with immunoSEQ multiplex PCR; TCRdb holds only in-frame clones, not every one. The data contain roughly 250,000 clones, roughly two thirds of them seen just once; the ten biggest clones take up 0.95% to 1.5%.

This receptor was taken from a human donor with alopecia areata. Sequenced here: CD4+ T cells sorted from blood, sampled at week 0. V is TRBV29-1 and J is TRBJ2-5; D is ambiguous. The CDR3 spells CSAAPEETQYF. Here the CDR3 DNA reads TGCAGCGCCGCTCCGGAAGAGACCCAGTACTTC. Together with reference TRBV29-1 and TRBJ2-5, the CDR3 gives the full variable domain: SAVISQKPSRDICQRGTSLTIQCQVDSQVTMMFWYRQQPGQSLTLIATANQGSEATYESGFVIDKFPISRPNLTFSTLTVSNMSPEDSSIYLCSAAPEETQYFGPGTRLLVL.